In its sample, the clone carrying this T cell receptor (beta chain) was seen many times. Arm-PCR with iRepertoire HTBI primers amplified the CDR3 regions for these TCR beta libraries. TCRdb itself ran the multiplex PCR reads through MiXCR, one entry per CDR3 protein. The data hold about 400,000 distinct CDR3 sequences, with approximately 16% observed a single time. Germline values: CDR1 SGHRS, CDR2 YFSETQ. Trimming cost V 0 bases and J 6 bases; bases outside gene matches: 11. The CDR3 extends over 18 amino acids. Time point described: newly diagnosed GD, antithyroid drugs for less than 3 months. Researchers made the TCR library from RNA that was extracted from PBMCs. Per American Thyroid Association guidelines, Graves' disease was diagnosed. The data were obtained in a study of regulatory T cells in long-lasting Graves disease. This same sample was also taken into another study, of T cells in Graves' hyperthyroidism and ophthalmopathy. From that report: TCR CDR3 regions were first amplified by RT-PCR with HTBI primers.

V usage is TRBV5-1 and J usage is TRBJ2-3; 12 nucleotides align to TRBD2. The TCR sequence derives from a woman aged 40 to 50 with Graves disease. Sequencing was performed on peripheral blood mononuclear cells (PBMCs), taken at new diagnosis, from a patient treated with antithyroid drugs. CDR3 in amino acids: CASSLAGTSGSPRDTQYF. In DNA form, the CDR3 reads TGCGCCAGCAGCTTGGCCGGGACTAGCGGGTCCCCCAGGGATACGCAGTATTTT. The variable domain in full, with the rest retrieved from reference TRBV5-1 and TRBJ2-3, is KAGVTQTPRYLIKTRGQQVTLSCSPISGHRSVSWYQQTPGQGLQFLFEYFSETQRNKGNFPGRFSGRQFSNSRSEMNVSTLELGDSALYLCASSLAGTSGSPRDTQYFGPGTRLTVL.